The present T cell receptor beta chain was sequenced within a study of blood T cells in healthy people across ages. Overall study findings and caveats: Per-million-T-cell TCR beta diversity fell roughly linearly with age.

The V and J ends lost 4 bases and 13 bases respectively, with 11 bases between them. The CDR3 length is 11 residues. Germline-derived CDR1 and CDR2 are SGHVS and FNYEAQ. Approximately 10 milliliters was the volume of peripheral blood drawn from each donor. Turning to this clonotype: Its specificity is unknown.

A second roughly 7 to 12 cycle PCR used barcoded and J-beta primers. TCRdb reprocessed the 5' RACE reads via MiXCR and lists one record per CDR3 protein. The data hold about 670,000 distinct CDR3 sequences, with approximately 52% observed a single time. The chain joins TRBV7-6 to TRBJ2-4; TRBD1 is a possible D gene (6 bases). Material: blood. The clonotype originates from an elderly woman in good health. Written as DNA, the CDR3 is TGTGCCAGCAGCTCGGACGGACAGCAGTACTTC. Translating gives CASSSDGQQYF. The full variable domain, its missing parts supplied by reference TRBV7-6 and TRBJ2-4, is GAGVSQSPRYKVTKRGQDVALRCDPISGHVSLYWYRQALGQGPEFLTYFNYEAQQDKSGLPNDRFSAERPEGSISTLTIQRTEQRDSAMYRCASSSDGQQYFGAGTRLSVL.